The 4 T cell receptor beta chains given below trace back to one sample, sequenced in a study of technical replicates of blood from several donors (dated by TCRdb to 2016 to 2017). Receptor amplification or capture employed the immunoSEQ multiplex PCR assay. TCRdb retrieved this table from immuneACCESS and kept in-frame rearrangements only. Not all clones are present; in checked studies, unresolved V genes account for under half, and no reason is known for the remainder. In this sample the table shows tens of thousands of clones, approximately 94% of which occur a single time. The top ten hold 0.38% of the sample. Sequencing was performed on T cells isolated from PBMCs. The receptors shown here come from a human donor in good health.

This chain joins TRBV11-2 and TRBJ2-1; TRBD1 aligns across 10 bases. Germline CDR1 and CDR2: SGHAT and FQNNGV. After removal of 3 bases from V and 6 bases from J, the junction contained 5 bases not matched to a gene. CDR3 length: 15 amino acids. Written as DNA, the CDR3 is TGTGCCAGCAGCTTCGGGACAGGGGTGGGCAATGAGCAGTTCTTC. This codes for CASSFGTGVGNEQFF.

This chain joins TRBV19 and TRBJ1-2; D uncertain. CDR1 is LNHDA, CDR2 SQIVND, per germline (reference sequence). The length of the CDR3 is 13 residues. Trimming removed 1 base from V and 11 bases from J, with 14 bases in between. The CDR3 region has the DNA TGTGCCAGTAGTATAGGAGAAAAGAAGAGATACACCTTC. Translation gives CASSIGEKKRYTF.

The CDR3, as DNA: TGTGCCAGTAGTAGCGGGGACCAAGAGACCCAGTACTTC. The encoded protein is CASSSGDQETQYF. This chain links TRBV19 with TRBJ2-5, with D perhaps TRBD2 (6 bases). V lost 4 bases, J lost 0 bases, and 6 bases lay in between. This CDR3 region has 13 residues. The germline V gene encodes CDR1 LNHDA and CDR2 SQIVND (reference sequence).

The chain recombines TRBV4-3 with TRBJ2-1; TRBD2 matches at 7 bases. The CDR3 runs to 17 residues. The germline CDR1 and CDR2 sequences are LGHNA and YSLEER. J was trimmed by 9 bases and V by 0 bases; bases with no gene match: 14. CDR3 residues: CASSQDASAGEAGEQFF. DNA for the CDR3: TGCGCCAGCAGCCAAGATGCTTCTGCGGGAGAAGCTGGTGAGCAGTTCTTC.